This passage covers 12 T cell receptor beta chains from one sample sequenced in a study of monozygotic twins with inflammatory bowel disease. Using the 5' RACE reads, TCRdb records one entry per CDR3 protein without DNA. This table lists approximately 420,000 distinct CDR3 sequences. The material sequenced was blood. The receptor set was obtained from a human donor with ulcerative colitis or Crohn's disease, or a healthy co-twin of an affected twin (not recorded which).

CDR3 in amino acids: CSAPGTSGTYNEQFF. This chain links TRBV29-1 with TRBJ2-1; lacking DNA, the TRBD2 call made by TCRdb goes unchecked. In germline, CDR1 is SQVTM, CDR2 ANQGSEA. The CDR3 runs 15 residues.

The chain joins TRBV7-6 to TRBJ1-5; TCRdb's assignment of TRBD1 cannot be checked, as there is no DNA. Germline V gene data show CDR1 as SGHVS and CDR2 as FNYEAQ. The CDR3 consists of 19 residues. The CDR3 region is CASSLGLGDREASNQPQHF.

This chain links TRBV2 with TRBJ1-4; TCRdb proposes TRBD1, but this gene call is untestable without DNA. This CDR3 has 14 amino acids. Germline CDR1 is SNHLY and CDR2 is FYNNEI. The chain's CDR3 is CASRRQGLGEKLFF.

V is TRBV10-3 and J is TRBJ1-1; the D gene TCRdb calls, TRBD1, cannot be checked with no DNA. The CDR3 loop spans 14 amino acids. Germline CDR1 is ENHRY and CDR2 is SYGVKD. CDR3 sequence: CAISEQGMNTEAFF.

The rearrangement links TRBV21-1 to TRBJ2-6. TRBV21-1 is a recognized pseudogene. CDR3 length: 18 amino acids. CDR3 sequence reads: CASSPNGPPSSGANVLTF.

The chain employs TRBV5-5 and TRBJ1-1; TCRdb's D call, TRBD1, is unchecked because there is no DNA. The CDR3 extends over 14 amino acids. The germline V gene encodes CDR1 SGHKS and CDR2 YYEKEE (reference sequence). CDR3 region: CASSLKLTGTEAFF.

This sequence joins TRBV5-1 and TRBJ1-1. This CDR3 region has 12 residues. The germline V gene has CDR1 SGHRS and CDR2 YFSETQ. The chain's CDR3 is CASSFGDTEAFF.

The chain combines TRBV7-2 with TRBJ2-3; the D call of TRBD2 rests on TCRdb alone, since no DNA is present to check it. The germline V gene has CDR1 SGHTA and CDR2 FQGNSA. The CDR3 has 15 residues. CDR3 sequence reads: CASSLAIAGYDTQYF.

The rearrangement joins TRBV6-1 to TRBJ2-2; as DNA is missing, the TRBD2 call by TCRdb cannot be tested. Looked up from germline, CDR1 is MNHNS and CDR2 is SASEGT. The CDR3 has 19 amino acids. The CDR3 loop is CASTRRGYGGPGVTGELFF.

The chain uses TRBV25-1 and TRBJ2-7; TCRdb selects TRBD1, and the lack of DNA leaves this call unchecked. The germline V gene has CDR1 MGHDK and CDR2 SYGVNS. The CDR3 has 15 amino acids. CDR3 protein: CASSARQGLIYEQYF.

This chain connects TRBV20-1 to TRBJ2-2. The CDR3 consists of 14 residues. Germline assignment: CDR1 DFQATT and CDR2 SNEGSKA (reference sequence). The CDR3 is CSARDPGRTGELFF.

The chain joins TRBV7-2 to TRBJ1-4; the D call from TCRdb, TRBD1, cannot be confirmed without DNA. The CDR3 is 13 amino acids. Germline V gene lookup returns CDR1 SGHTA and CDR2 FQGNSA. The CDR3: CASSSLPGEKLFF.